One TCR beta chain is described in this entry. The data derive from a study of shared T cell receptors in the human thymus. The ends were cut back, 5 bases at V and 2 bases at J, with 9 bases in the middle. The germline CDR1 and CDR2 sequences are KGHSH and LQKENI. This CDR3 contains 13 residues. Libraries were prepared by immunoSEQ multiplex PCR; TCRdb keeps only in-frame clonotypes and omits some of them. The data hold approximately 580,000 clones, with 75% to 85% observed a single time. Separately, the same data were catalogued under a study of human thymus T cells. This second study says: The thymus was resected at corrective cardiac surgery. Within thymic and blood repertoires, V and J gene usage appeared to be biased.

This sequence was found in a boy under two years old with a congenital heart defect. Sequenced sample: thymocytes. The rearrangement links TRBV18 to TRBJ1-1, with D tentatively TRBD1 (6 bases). For the CDR3, the DNA is TGTGCCAGCTCAACGGGACACAACACTGAAGCTTTCTTT. This sequence encodes CASSTGHNTEAFF. The entire variable domain, with the rest obtained from reference TRBV18 and TRBJ1-1, is as follows: NAGVMQNPRHLVRRRGQEARLRCSPMKGHSHVYWYRQLPEEGLKFMVYLQKENIIDESGMPKERFSAEFPKEGPSILRIQQVVRGDSAAYFCASSTGHNTEAFFGQGTRLTVV.